These 15 T cell receptor beta chains were sequenced from one sample in a study of shared T cell receptors in the human thymus. The data were produced by immunoSEQ multiplex PCR, yet TCRdb's version contains in-frame clones alone and is incomplete. The sample lists approximately 730,000 clones; approximately 83% were seen once. The same sample was also studied in work on human thymus T cells.

The sequencing input was thymocytes. The receptor source for this set is a girl less than two years old with a congenital heart defect.

This chain uses TRBV14 with TRBJ1-1; 10 bases map to TRBD1. This CDR3 is 15 amino acids long. V lost 0 bases and J lost 10; bases outside the gene matches: 8. Germline assignment: CDR1 SGHDN and CDR2 FVKESK. The CDR3 sequence: CASSQDPRQGAGAFF. CDR3 DNA sequence: TGTGCCAGCAGCCAAGATCCCCGACAGGGGGCAGGAGCTTTCTTT.

The chain is built from TRBV5-5 and TRBJ2-7; maybe TRBD2 (6 bases). CDR3 size: 14 residues. The V gene lost 3 bases and the J gene lost 5 bases, with 15 bases spanning the gap. Germline V gene lookup returns CDR1 SGHKS and CDR2 YYEKEE (reference sequence). DNA of the CDR3: TGTGCCAGCAGCTGGGGGGTCGAGGTGGACGAGCAGTACTTC. As protein: CASSWGVEVDEQYF.

This chain links TRBV25-1 with TRBJ1-2; no clear D gene. V was clipped by 0 bases and J by 3 bases, with 11 bases between them. CDR1 is MGHDK and CDR2 is SYGVNS in the germline V gene. The CDR3 has 15 amino acids. The CDR3 here is CASSEYSTDYYGYTF. CDR3 nucleotides: TGTGCCAGCAGTGAATATTCGACGGACTACTATGGCTACACCTTC.

The chain carries TRBV5-5 and TRBJ2-3; 11 nucleotides agree with TRBD2. Germline V CDR1 and CDR2: SGHKS, YYEKEE (reference sequence). CDR3 length: 16 amino acids. The trim removed 4 bases at V and 3 bases at J, leaving 7 bases unmatched. As DNA, the CDR3 is TGTGCCAGCAGCCACGCCACTAGCGGGGGAACAGATACGCAGTATTTT. Protein sequence: CASSHATSGGTDTQYF.

V gene TRBV14 combines with J gene TRBJ1-6, with D perhaps TRBD1 (5 bases). The V gene's germline CDR1 is SGHDN and CDR2 FVKESK. The CDR3 sequence is 15 residues long. V gave up 4 bases and J gave up 8 bases, with 15 bases separating them. The CDR3 nucleotides are TGTGCCAGCAGCCTTAAAGGGGAGGAGGATTCACCCCTCCACTTT. Translation: CASSLKGEEDSPLHF.

This sequence joins TRBV5-6 and TRBJ2-1; 8 bases are a match to TRBD1. In germline, CDR1 is SGHDT, CDR2 YYEEEE. The CDR3 contains 15 residues. The junction had 7 bases not matched to a gene; V was cut back by 4 bases and J by 4 bases. CDR3 in amino acids: CASSGGQGKYNEQFF. The CDR3 DNA reads TGTGCCAGCAGCGGCGGACAGGGAAAGTACAATGAGCAGTTCTTC.

V gene TRBV5-1 combines with J gene TRBJ1-1; 7 nucleotides line up with TRBD1. V shed 8 bases, J shed 5 bases, and the junction held 6 bases outside the gene matches. Germline CDR1 reads SGHRS; CDR2 reads YFSETQ. The CDR3 is 12 residues long. CDR3 DNA sequence: TGCGCCAGTAAAGACAGGGCGACTGAAGCTTTCTTT. Protein product: CASKDRATEAFF.

The gene calls are TRBV14 and TRBJ1-4, with TRBD1 matching over 7 bases. The CDR3 is made up of 19 amino acids. Germline CDR1 is SGHDN and CDR2 is FVKESK. V lost 3 bases, J lost 3 bases, and 16 bases stayed unmatched. CDR3 amino acids: CASSHPTGDRSGANEKLFF. The CDR3 DNA reads as TGTGCCAGCAGCCATCCTACAGGGGATAGGTCCGGGGCTAATGAAAAACTGTTTTTT.

V gene TRBV13 combines with J gene TRBJ2-5; D perhaps matches TRBD1 (6 bases). Germline V gives CDR1 PRHDT, CDR2 FYEKMQ (reference sequence). V gave up 5 bases and J gave up 3 bases, with 28 bases separating them. This CDR3 contains 19 residues. The CDR3 reads CASSPRVQGLRSHEETQYF. DNA for the CDR3: TGTGCCAGCAGCCCCAGAGTCCAGGGGCTCCGGTCACATGAAGAGACCCAGTACTTC.

This chain uses TRBV7-4 with TRBJ2-7; possible D gene TRBD1, 6 bases. With 5 bases removed from V and 3 bases from J, the gap between germline ends came to 20 bases. The CDR3 is made up of 16 amino acids. The germline gives CDR1 SGHVT, CDR2 SQSDAQ. The CDR3 DNA reads as TGTGCCAGCAGCCGCCGCTACCCGACAGGAGACTACGAGCAGTACTTC. It specifies CASSRRYPTGDYEQYF.

This chain joins TRBV5-1 and TRBJ2-7, with a tentative D call TRBD2 (6 bases). The CDR3 is 19 residues long. Trimming shortened V by 0 bases and J by 0 bases, and 22 bases separated the two germline ends. In germline, CDR1 is SGHRS, CDR2 YFSETQ. The DNA for the CDR3 is TGCGCCAGCAGCTTGGAATTGGGGACTGGGGTGGTAAACTCCTACGAGCAGTACTTC. Encoded protein: CASSLELGTGVVNSYEQYF.

The chain links TRBV7-9 to TRBJ1-1, with D unresolved. Germline CDR1 reads SEHNR; CDR2 reads FQNEAQ (reference sequence). The ends were cut back, 5 bases at V and 7 bases at J, with 11 bases in the middle. The CDR3 has 12 residues. CDR3 sequence: CASSADHSEAFF. In nucleotides, the CDR3 is TGTGCCAGCAGCGCAGACCACAGTGAAGCTTTCTTT.

This sequence joins TRBV19 and TRBJ2-7; 7 bases agree with TRBD2. Trimming took 4 bases from V and 7 from J; bases not matched to a gene: 13. The CDR3 sequence is 15 residues long. Looked up from germline, CDR1 is LNHDA and CDR2 is SQIVND (reference sequence). Here the CDR3 DNA reads TGTGCCAGTAGTACCGGTCGGGTTACCGGGGGGGAGCAGTACTTC. Amino acids: CASSTGRVTGGEQYF.

This clone showed up just once. The chain combines TRBV2 with TRBJ1-2; D call uncertain. Germline CDR1 and CDR2: SNHLY and FYNNEI. This CDR3 spans 14 amino acids. V was cut by 4 bases and J by 2 bases, with 11 bases left in between. The CDR3 DNA is TGTGCCAGCAGTGTCCGAACCGAGAACTATGGCTACACCTTC. As protein: CASSVRTENYGYTF.

The chain combines TRBV7-9 with TRBJ2-2; D is possibly TRBD1 (5 bases). CDR3 length: 14 residues. Trimming took off 5 bases at V and 5 bases at J, with 12 bases between the two ends. Per the germline V gene, CDR1 is SEHNR and CDR2 is FQNEAQ (reference sequence). This CDR3 is CASSPAGKTGELFF. The DNA for the CDR3 is TGTGCCAGCAGCCCGGCAGGGAAAACCGGGGAGCTGTTTTTT.